This T cell receptor beta chain was recorded in a study of blood T cells in healthy people across ages. The CDR3 consists of 15 residues. Looked up from germline, CDR1 is MNHEY and CDR2 is SMNVEV (reference sequence). V gave up 5 bases and J gave up 8 bases, with 22 bases separating them. Primed by a sample-barcoded 5' primer and a J-beta primer mix, a second PCR proceeded for 7 to 11 cycles. TCRdb analysed the 5' RACE reads with MiXCR anew, one entry per CDR3 protein. The sample gives about 800,000 distinct CDR3 sequences, 46% of which show up once; less than 20% is in the top ten. This clonotype was recorded at least ten times.

This chain links TRBV27 with TRBJ2-7; D possibly corresponds to TRBD1 (5 bases). The sample was blood. This clonotype was sampled from an elderly man in good health. The CDR3 nucleotides read TGTGCCAGCAGTCCCCCCGGACAAGGGCTAAACAAGCAGTACTTC. Its protein is CASSPPGQGLNKQYF.